The sequence of this T cell receptor (beta chain) was determined in a study of T cell responses to AZD1222 COVID-19 vaccine. Profiling relied on immunoSEQ multiplex PCR, and the TCRdb table lists in-frame clones only, not all of them. The sample has roughly 140,000 clones, under 95% seen once. Germline-derived CDR1 and CDR2 are MRHNA and SNTAGT. V was clipped by 2 bases and J by 7 bases, with 11 bases between them. The CDR3 spans 13 residues. The chain carries TRBV6-4 and TRBJ1-1; tentatively, D is TRBD1 (5 bases). The source is an adult in good health. The input for sequencing was peripheral blood, taken on day 0 of AZD1222 vaccination. CDR3 protein: CASSDPERGEAFF. CDR3 coding DNA: TGTGCCAGCAGTGACCCCGAAAGGGGTGAAGCTTTCTTT.